Given below is one T cell receptor (beta chain) in context. Its antigen is as yet unknown. The germline V and J ends were trimmed by 8 bases and 6 bases, with 16 bases remaining between them. This CDR3 has 14 residues. CDR1 LNHDA and CDR2 SQIVND come from the germline V gene (reference sequence). This sample is part of a study of vaccination effects on CD4 cells after COVID-19. Assay used: immunoSEQ multiplex PCR; TCRdb lists only in-frame clones, some missing. The sample includes roughly 63,000 clones, roughly 80% of them seen just once. Before any sequencing was done, the ViraFEST assay used viral peptide pools to expand antigen-specific CD4+ T cells. CD4+ T cells were isolated after about nine days of culture. Vaccination of participants consisted of two doses of either the BNT162b2 or mRNA-1273 vaccine. A half-volume exchange with IL-2 medium occurred on days 3 and 7.

The TCR originated in a human donor who received a COVID-19 vaccine. This specimen was CD4+ T cells from PBMCs cultured with HCoV-OC43 spike peptides, taken after COVID-19 vaccination. Stated subset: HCoV-OC43 spike overlapping peptide pool stimulation. The chain joins TRBV19 to TRBJ1-4, with no clear D. The CDR3 reads CASCPGPRDEKLFF. The CDR3 bases are TGTGCCAGTTGCCCTGGGCCGAGGGATGAAAAACTGTTTTTT.